This is a list of T cell receptor beta chains from one sample in a study of control samples from healthy donors and cancer patients. Here immunoSEQ multiplex PCR was the method, and the copy in TCRdb shows in-frame clones only, minus some. The table includes about 170,000 clones, 90% to 95% detected once. The sample comprised blood. All receptors come from a woman in her twenties or thirties in good health. CDR3s include the opening cysteine and the closing phenylalanine or tryptophan. D genes are given only for firm matches. Size is stated for part of the rows, as once, few or many counts, or as a class when the clone is expanded.

15,TRBJ2-6,once,TRBV30,-,TGTGCCTGGAGTGTCTCCGCCTCTGGGGCCAACGTCCTGACTTTC,CAWSVSASGANVLTF
15,TRBJ2-3,few,TRBV4-2,-,TGTGCCAGCAGCCAAGATGGGAGATACACAGATACGCAGTATTTT,CASSQDGRYTDTQYF
12,TRBJ1-3,-,TRBV19,-,TGTGCCAGTAGTATGCTTGGAAACACCATATATTTT,CASSMLGNTIYF
14,TRBJ2-1,-,TRBV5-4,-,TGTGCCAGCAGCGGCGGGACAAACTACAATGAGCAGTTCTTC,CASSGGTNYNEQFF
15,TRBJ2-7,-,TRBV6-2/TRBV6-3,-,TGTGCCAGCAGTTACTCTGGGGTGGGGTCCTACGAGCAGTACTTC,CASSYSGVGSYEQYF
13,TRBJ1-2,-,TRBV29-1,TRBD1,TGCAGCGCATTGGGACAGCTTAACTATGGCTACACCTTC,CSALGQLNYGYTF
12,TRBJ1-2,once,TRBV29-1,TRBD1,TGCAGCGTTGCCGGGACAGGATGGGGCTACACCTTC,CSVAGTGWGYTF
12,TRBJ1-2,-,TRBV24-1,-,TGTGCCACCAGTTTCGCGAACTATGGCTACACCTTC,CATSFANYGYTF
15,TRBJ2-1,few,TRBV6-4,TRBD2,TGTGCCAGCAGTGGAACTAGCGGGAGATACAATGAGCAGTTCTTC,CASSGTSGRYNEQFF
15,TRBJ1-4,-,TRBV3-1/TRBV3-2,-,TGTGCCAGCAGCCAGAACCCAGCAACTAATGAAAAACTGTTTTTT,CASSQNPATNEKLFF
17,TRBJ2-1,-,TRBV6-4,TRBD2,TGTGCCAGCAGTGACTCGAATAGCGGGCCGGGATACAATGAGCAGTTCTTC,CASSDSNSGPGYNEQFF
15,TRBJ1-1,once,TRBV9,-,TGTGCCAGCAGCGTAGAGGCAGGGGTGGACACTGAAGCTTTCTTT,CASSVEAGVDTEAFF
14,TRBJ2-5,-,TRBV6-5,-,TGTGCCAGCAGTTACGGGGACACCCAAGAGACCCAGTACTTC,CASSYGDTQETQYF
17,TRBJ2-3,once,TRBV30,TRBD2,TGTGCCTGGAGTGTAGGACTAGCGGGAGGTGACACAGATACGCAGTATTTT,CAWSVGLAGGDTDTQYF
13,TRBJ2-2,-,TRBV28,-,TGTGCCAGCAGTTTCAGGAACACCGGGGAGCTGTTTTTT,CASSFRNTGELFF
16,TRBJ1-2,-,TRBV6-6,-,TGTGCCAGCAGTTACACCCTTGGCGGGGCGGAGTATGGCTACACCTTC,CASSYTLGGAEYGYTF
15,TRBJ1-1,-,TRBV28,-,TGTGCCAGCAGTTTAGTTGCGGACCTCGGGACTGAAGCTTTCTTT,CASSLVADLGTEAFF
15,TRBJ2-1,-,TRBV18,TRBD1,TGTGCCAGCTCACCAGAACAGGGGTTCTACAATGAGCAGTTCTTC,CASSPEQGFYNEQFF
16,TRBJ2-3,-,TRBV20-1,-,TGCAGTGCTAGTTCCGGACAGATAAGGGGCACAGATACGCAGTATTTT,CSASSGQIRGTDTQYF
13,TRBJ2-3,-,TRBV27,-,TGTGCCAGCAGTTTATCGACGCTAGATACGCAGTATTTT,CASSLSTLDTQYF
13,TRBJ1-1,-,TRBV5-1,-,TGCGCCAGCAGCTGGGACCTGAACACTGAAGCTTTCTTT,CASSWDLNTEAFF
17,TRBJ2-1,-,TRBV4-1,TRBD2,TGCGCCAGCAGCCCCCCTAGCGGGGGGAGCTCCTACAATGAGCAGTTCTTC,CASSPPSGGSSYNEQFF
14,TRBJ1-4,-,TRBV7-9,-,TGTGCCAGCAGCTTAGCCAGGGGAGGAGAAAAACTGTTTTTT,CASSLARGGEKLFF
11,TRBJ1-1,-,TRBV28,-,TGTGCCAGCAGTACAAACACTGAAGCTTTCTTT,CASSTNTEAFF
14,TRBJ1-5,-,TRBV6-5,TRBD1,TGTGCCAGCAGTCCAGGGGGTAGCAATCAGCCCCAGCATTTT,CASSPGGSNQPQHF
15,TRBJ2-5,few,TRBV30,TRBD2,TGTGCCTGGACCACTAGCGGGAGGGCCCGAGAGACCCAGTACTTC,CAWTTSGRARETQYF
17,TRBJ2-1,-,TRBV11-2,TRBD2,TGTGCCAGCAGCTTAGCAGCGGGGACTAGCGGGATCTATGAGCAGTTCTTC,CASSLAAGTSGIYEQFF
15,TRBJ1-4,-,TRBV6-5,TRBD1,TGTGCCAGCAGTTACGGTCAGGGGGCGAATGAAAAACTGTTTTTT,CASSYGQGANEKLFF
14,TRBJ2-4,-,TRBV7-9,TRBD2,TGTGCCAGCAGCGTAGGACTAGCCGGAAACATTCAGTACTTC,CASSVGLAGNIQYF
14,TRBJ2-7,-,TRBV7-2,-,TGTGCCAGCAGCTTACGGCAGCCCCCCTACGAGCAGTACTTC,CASSLRQPPYEQYF
16,TRBJ1-5,-,TRBV7-3,TRBD1,TGTGCCAGCAGCTCCCCGGGACAGTATAGCAATCAGCCCCAGCATTTT,CASSSPGQYSNQPQHF
14,TRBJ2-1,-,TRBV27,TRBD2,TGTGCCAGCAGTATGGCGGGGGGGCGGGGTGAGCAGTTCTTC,CASSMAGGRGEQFF
16,TRBJ2-5,-,TRBV5-5,TRBD2,TGTGCCAGCAGCCCGGGACTAGGTAATATCCAAGAGACCCAGTACTTC,CASSPGLGNIQETQYF
15,TRBJ2-6,-,TRBV5-6,-,TGTGCCAGCAGCTCCGCAGGGGCACGGGCCAACGTCCTGACTTTC,CASSSAGARANVLTF
16,TRBJ2-1,-,TRBV6-2/TRBV6-3,TRBD2,TGTGCCAGCAGTTACCCGGGACTAGCGGGGTCCAATGAGCAGTTCTTC,CASSYPGLAGSNEQFF
13,TRBJ1-1,-,TRBV30,-,TGTGCCTGGTACGGGACGGGGGACACTGAAGCTTTCTTT,CAWYGTGDTEAFF
13,TRBJ2-2,-,TRBV7-9,TRBD1,TGTGCCAGCAGCTCCTCCCAGGGGGCGGAGCTGTTTTTT,CASSSSQGAELFF
14,TRBJ1-6,-,TRBV3-1/TRBV3-2,-,TGTGCCAGCAGCCAAGGGACCTATAATTCGCCCCTCCACTTT,CASSQGTYNSPLHF
12,TRBJ1-1,-,TRBV29-1,-,TGCAGCGTGGAACACATGAACACTGAAGCTTTCTTT,CSVEHMNTEAFF
14,TRBJ1-5,-,TRBV7-2,-,TGTGCCAGCAGCTCTGGACGGATCAATCAGCCCCAGCATTTT,CASSSGRINQPQHF
16,TRBJ2-1,-,TRBV13,TRBD2,TGTGCCAGCAGCAACCGGACTAGCGGCGCTTACAATGAGCAGTTCTTC,CASSNRTSGAYNEQFF
16,TRBJ2-6,once,TRBV19,-,TGTGCCAGTAGTATAAGGTCAGGGCCGGGGGCCAACGTCCTGACTTTC,CASSIRSGPGANVLTF
16,TRBJ1-1,-,TRBV18,-,TGTGCCAGCTCACCACAAAACTGGGCAGGTAACACTGAAGCTTTCTTT,CASSPQNWAGNTEAFF
11,TRBJ1-1,-,TRBV11-2,-,TGTGCCAGCAGCTTCAGGACTGAAGCTTTCTTT,CASSFRTEAFF